These 14 T cell receptor beta chains originate from one sample sequenced in a study of blood T cell repertoires in COVID-19. The method was immunoSEQ multiplex PCR; TCRdb's version includes in-frame clones alone and lacks a portion of them. The data hold under 130,000 clones, with roughly 85% observed a single time. Sequenced material: peripheral blood. Every receptor here comes from a man aged 50 or older in a cohort sampled during active COVID-19.

This clone was found a few times. V and J are TRBV7-8 and TRBJ2-5; 8 nucleotides align to TRBD2. V lost 6 bases, J lost 0 bases, and 3 bases stayed unmatched. CDR1 is SGHVS and CDR2 is FQNEAQ in the germline V gene. The CDR3 runs to 14 residues. The CDR3 DNA sequence: TGTGCCAGCAGTCGGGGGGGGAACCAAGAGACCCAGTACTTC. The encoded protein is CASSRGGNQETQYF.

This chain connects TRBV5-1 to TRBJ1-2; D gene uncertain. V lost 0 bases and J lost 3, with 9 bases in between. Germline assignment: CDR1 SGHRS and CDR2 YFSETQ. This CDR3 region has 14 residues. CDR3 loop: CASSLVASDYGYTF. The CDR3 coding sequence is TGCGCCAGCAGCTTGGTAGCCAGTGACTATGGCTACACCTTC.

This clone was found once. The chain recombines TRBV7-2 with TRBJ2-3; D is possibly TRBD1 (5 bases). CDR1 is SGHTA and CDR2 is FQGNSA in the germline V gene. V dropped 4 bases and J dropped 1 base, with 9 bases sitting between them. This CDR3 has 14 amino acids. The DNA of the CDR3 is TGTGCCAGCAGCTCTCAAGGGGGCACAGATACGCAGTATTTT. Encoded protein: CASSSQGGTDTQYF. The complete variable domain, with remaining parts taken from reference TRBV7-2 and TRBJ2-3, reads GAGVSQSPSNKVTEKGKDVELRCDPISGHTALYWYRQSLGQGLEFLIYFQGNSAPDKSGLPSDRFSAERTGGSVSTLTIQRTQQEDSAVYLCASSSQGGTDTQYFGPGTRLTVL.

The chain joins TRBV15 to TRBJ2-7, with 9 bases identical to TRBD1. The V gene end was trimmed by 3 bases and the J gene end by 3 bases; junction bases not matched to a gene: 9. From germline, CDR1 is LNHNV and CDR2 YYDKDF (reference sequence). This CDR3 spans 16 amino acids. This CDR3 is CATSRKPGQGNYEQYF. In DNA, the CDR3 is TGTGCCACCAGCAGGAAACCGGGACAGGGAAACTACGAGCAGTACTTC.

The chain employs TRBV19 and TRBJ1-5, with 8 bases identical to TRBD1. The CDR3 runs to 13 residues. From germline, CDR1 is LNHDA and CDR2 SQIVND (reference sequence). V dropped 9 bases and J dropped 4; count of bases not matched to a gene: 5. The CDR3 sequence: CASLGQVNQPQHF. Written as DNA, the CDR3 is TGTGCCAGCCTGGGACAGGTTAATCAGCCCCAGCATTTT.

V and J are TRBV27 and TRBJ2-7, with no clear D. The CDR3 is 13 residues long. Per germline, CDR1 MNHEY and CDR2 SMNVEV (reference sequence). V gave up 5 bases and J gave up 3 bases, with 11 bases separating them. The CDR3 bases are TGTGCCAGCAGTCCCAGTCATTACTACGAGCAGTACTTC. It codes for CASSPSHYYEQYF.

This chain uses TRBV6-1 with TRBJ2-7; no reliable D call. Germline CDR1 MNHNS, CDR2 SASEGT. The V end lost 3 bases, the J end lost 4 bases, and 13 bases lay between the germline ends. CDR3 size: 14 residues. This chain's CDR3 is CASSDGRSWYEQYV. The DNA for the CDR3 is TGTGCCAGCAGTGATGGCAGGTCCTGGTACGAGCAGTACGTC.

This clone appeared a few times. This sequence joins TRBV2 and TRBJ1-1, with a weak D call TRBD1 (5 bases). The CDR3 has 13 residues. CDR1 is SNHLY, CDR2 FYNNEI, per germline. The V gene lost 8 bases and the J gene lost 7 bases, with 17 bases spanning the gap. The CDR3 DNA reads as TGTGCCAGCCGTATCGACAGTCAAGGTGAAGCTTTCTTT. Translating gives CASRIDSQGEAFF.

The rearrangement joins TRBV11-2 to TRBJ2-2; 8 bases agree with TRBD1. CDR1 is SGHAT and CDR2 is FQNNGV in the germline V gene. The CDR3 spans 17 residues. V was pared by 1 base and J by 4 bases, with 8 bases of the junction left unmatched. Here the CDR3 reads CASSLARGTGRTGELFF. The CDR3 nucleotides read TGTGCCAGCAGCTTAGCCCGGGGGACAGGTCGCACCGGGGAGCTGTTTTTT.

The rearrangement links TRBV27 to TRBJ2-3, with a possible D match to TRBD1 (6 bases). Trimming stripped 11 bases from V and 1 base from J, with 19 bases between. From germline, CDR1 is MNHEY and CDR2 SMNVEV (reference sequence). CDR3 size: 15 residues. The CDR3 DNA sequence: TGTGCCGCGAGTCGAACGGGACAACGCACAGATACGCAGTATTTT. It specifies CAASRTGQRTDTQYF.

The chain links TRBV13 to TRBJ1-3, with D unclear. CDR1 is PRHDT, CDR2 FYEKMQ, per germline (reference sequence). Deletions cut 2 bases from V and 4 bases from J, with 15 bases between. The CDR3 is 16 residues long. CDR3 nucleotide sequence: TGTGCCAGCAGCTTAAGGACTAACGGGTTGGGAAACACCATATATTTT. It specifies CASSLRTNGLGNTIYF.

The chain employs TRBV2 and TRBJ2-5; D gene unclear. Germline V gene lookup returns CDR1 SNHLY and CDR2 FYNNEI. The CDR3 is made up of 13 amino acids. The germline V and J ends were trimmed by 4 bases and 2 bases, with 8 bases remaining between them. The CDR3 DNA reads as TGTGCCAGCAGTGTAAAGCTGCAAGAGACCCAGTACTTC. Translating gives CASSVKLQETQYF.

This rearrangement joins TRBV28 to TRBJ1-3; D is unresolved. The CDR3 contains 14 residues. V was trimmed by 6 bases and J by 1 base, leaving 10 bases between them. Germline CDR1 is MDHEN and CDR2 is SYDVKM. The CDR3 loop reads CASSFASSGNTIYF. CDR3 coding DNA: TGTGCCAGCAGCTTTGCGTCGTCTGGAAACACCATATATTTT.

This clone occurred a few times. V usage is TRBV9 and J usage is TRBJ2-2; 9 bases match TRBD1. The CDR3 contains 17 residues. J gave up 1 base and V 4 bases, and 8 bases lay outside the gene matches. CDR1 and CDR2 (germline): SGDLS, YYNGEE. The CDR3 is CASSKGQGRGNTGELFF. CDR3 nucleotides: TGTGCCAGCAGCAAAGGACAGGGGAGAGGGAACACCGGGGAGCTGTTTTTT.